Described below is a single TCR beta chain sequence and its context. The antigen remains unidentified. The data were obtained in a study of T cell responses to AZD1222 COVID-19 vaccine. Study-wide results and caveats: Spike-specific TCR breadth and depth were elevated following two AZD1222 doses.

Libraries were prepared by immunoSEQ multiplex PCR; TCRdb keeps only in-frame clonotypes and omits some of them. The table has about 160,000 clones, over 75% seen once; the top ten hold roughly 3.2%. The specimen comprised peripheral blood, sampled 28 days after the second AZD1222 dose. This receptor was identified in an adult who received the AZD1222 COVID-19 vaccine.

The CDR3, as DNA: TGCGCCAGCAGCTTGGCCGAAATAGCGGGAGGGTCCTACAATGAGCAGTTCTTC. This encodes CASSLAEIAGGSYNEQFF. The V and J genes are TRBV5-1 and TRBJ2-1; 11 bases are shared with TRBD2. Per the germline V gene, CDR1 is SGHRS and CDR2 is YFSETQ. The V and J ends lost 0 bases and 1 base, in that order; junction bases with no gene match: 6. This CDR3 has 18 amino acids. Full variable domain (remainder filled in from reference TRBV5-1 and TRBJ2-1): KAGVTQTPRYLIKTRGQQVTLSCSPISGHRSVSWYQQTPGQGLQFLFEYFSETQRNKGNFPGRFSGRQFSNSRSEMNVSTLELGDSALYLCASSLAEIAGGSYNEQFFGPGTRLTVL.